These T cell receptor beta chains were read from a single sample in a study of CD8+ T cells in alopecia areata. This table comes from immunoSEQ multiplex PCR, and its TCRdb copy is limited to in-frame clones, with some not included. The table shows about 220,000 clones, with under 60% occurring only once. Sequencing was performed on CD4+ T cells sorted from blood, taken at week 4, from a patient treated with tofacitinib. These receptors came from a human donor with alopecia areata. CDR3s include the opening cysteine and the closing phenylalanine or tryptophan. The order of the fields is D gene, clone size, J gene, V gene, CDR3 protein, CDR3 DNA. D genes are given only for firm matches. Expanded clones are given a class, and other clones once, few, many or no size at all.

TRBD1	.	TRBJ2-7	TRBV6-5	CASSQGQWYEQYF	TGTGCCAGCAGCCAGGGACAGTGGTACGAGCAGTACTTC
TRBD1	.	TRBJ1-2	TRBV30	CAWSNTGGGYGYTF	TGTGCCTGGAGCAATACAGGGGGAGGCTATGGCTACACCTTC
.	.	TRBJ1-1	TRBV29-1	CSVVRRLSTEAFF	TGCAGCGTTGTAAGGCGGCTCAGCACTGAAGCTTTCTTT
.	.	TRBJ1-2	TRBV5-1	CASSRTANYGYTF	TGCGCCAGCAGCCGAACAGCCAACTATGGCTACACCTTC
TRBD1	.	TRBJ1-2	TRBV5-6	CASSLQGAGGYTF	TGTGCCAGCAGCTTACAGGGGGCTGGAGGCTACACCTTC
TRBD1	.	TRBJ2-3	TRBV29-1	CSADRGSRGTDTQYF	TGCAGCGCTGACAGGGGCTCTCGCGGCACAGATACGCAGTATTTT
.	once	TRBJ1-1	TRBV30	CAWSAEWNTEAFF	TGTGCCTGGAGTGCCGAATGGAACACTGAAGCTTTCTTT
TRBD2	.	TRBJ2-7	TRBV7-2	CASRLDLAASYEQYF	TGTGCCAGCAGGTTAGATCTAGCGGCTTCCTACGAGCAGTACTTC
.	once	TRBJ2-7	TRBV7-2	CASSRLDSYEQYF	TGTGCCAGCAGCCGACTGGATTCCTACGAGCAGTACTTC
.	.	TRBJ2-6	TRBV14	CASSRAGQVSGANVLTF	TGTGCCAGCAGCCGGGCCGGACAAGTCTCTGGGGCCAACGTCCTGACTTTC
TRBD1	.	TRBJ1-6	TRBV30	CAWTGQLNSPLHF	TGTGCCTGGACGGGACAGCTCAATTCACCCCTCCACTTT
TRBD1	few	TRBJ2-1	TRBV9	CASSPRGGQGAEYEQFF	TGTGCCAGCAGCCCCAGGGGAGGACAGGGGGCTGAGTATGAGCAGTTCTTC
.	.	TRBJ1-2	TRBV7-9	CATQNSPKFNYTF	TGTGCCACCCAGAACAGTCCCAAGTTCAACTACACCTTC
TRBD2	.	TRBJ2-1	TRBV27	CASSADLLAGYNEQFF	TGTGCCAGCAGCGCCGACTTGCTAGCGGGCTACAATGAGCAGTTCTTC
.	.	TRBJ2-2	TRBV29-1	CSVAPNTGELFF	TGCAGCGTTGCTCCGAACACCGGGGAGCTGTTTTTT
.	once	TRBJ2-7	TRBV9	CASSVGSGLNSYEQYF	TGTGCCAGCAGCGTAGGTTCAGGGTTGAACTCCTACGAGCAGTACTTC
.	.	TRBJ1-1	TRBV29-1	CSVGRAVNTEAFF	TGCAGCGTGGGAAGGGCCGTGAACACTGAAGCTTTCTTT
.	.	TRBJ1-1	TRBV25-1	CASRGGVNTEAFF	TGTGCCAGCAGGGGCGGTGTGAACACTGAAGCTTTCTTT
.	many	TRBJ2-2	TRBV7-2	CASSLDVGFNGELFF	TGTGCCAGCAGCTTAGATGTGGGGTTCAACGGGGAGCTGTTTTTT
.	.	TRBJ2-3	TRBV10-3	CAISESLVPSTDTQYF	TGTGCCATCAGTGAGTCGCTAGTTCCTAGCACAGATACGCAGTATTTT
.	.	TRBJ1-1	TRBV29-1	CSVGYTEAFF	TGCAGCGTTGGTTACACTGAAGCTTTCTTT
.	.	TRBJ2-1	TRBV30	CAWSVRGNEQFF	TGTGCCTGGAGTGTAAGGGGCAATGAGCAGTTCTTC
.	.	TRBJ2-3	TRBV10-3	CAISESPSTDTQYF	TGTGCCATCAGTGAGTCGCCAAGCACAGATACGCAGTATTTT
.	.	TRBJ1-2	TRBV30	CAWSIGYGRYTF	TGTGCCTGGAGTATTGGGTATGGTCGCTACACCTTC